Below, 23 T cell receptor beta chains from the same sample are listed, as sequenced in a study of vaccination and CD4 T cells after COVID-19. These receptors' targets are unknown. Sequenced with the Oncomine TCR Beta short-read assay was DNA taken from cultured CD4+ T cells. TCRdb re-derived calls from the PCR reads in MiXCR, one entry per CDR3 protein. The repertoire holds about 26,000 distinct CDR3 sequences, with over 60% as singletons. Described treatment: roughly 10-day PBMC culture with coronavirus spike peptide pools or control peptides (ViraFEST assay). The specimen was CD4+ T cells from blood, cultured in vitro. These receptors originate from a human donor who had recovered from COVID-19.

The chain links TRBV7-2 to TRBJ1-1, with D perhaps matching TRBD1 (5 bases). V was cut by 8 bases and J by 4 bases, with 14 bases left in between. CDR3 length equals 13 residues. Per germline, CDR1 SGHTA and CDR2 FQGNSA. The CDR3 coding sequence is TGTGCCAGCCTTTACGGGAGGGGCACTGAAGCTTTCTTT. Encoded protein: CASLYGRGTEAFF.

The chain employs TRBV20-1 and TRBJ1-5, with a weak D call TRBD1 (5 bases). Trimming pared 0 bases from V and 2 bases from J, leaving 17 bases between. Germline V gives CDR1 DFQATT, CDR2 SNEGSKA (reference sequence). The CDR3 is made up of 17 amino acids. The CDR3, as DNA: TGCAGTGCTAGAGATCTCTGGGGGACGTTAGGCAATCAGCCCCAGCATTTT. As protein: CSARDLWGTLGNQPQHF.

This chain connects TRBV19 to TRBJ1-2, with D hard to call. The CDR3 spans 12 residues. The V end lost 2 bases, the J end lost 5 bases, and 6 bases lay between the germline ends. Germline assignment: CDR1 LNHDA and CDR2 SQIVND (reference sequence). CDR3 in DNA: TGTGCCAGTAGTATATCCGCTTATGGCTACACCTTC. The encoded protein is CASSISAYGYTF.

Only one count was recorded for this clonotype. This sequence joins TRBV6-4 and TRBJ2-1; maybe TRBD2 (5 bases). Trimming removed 6 bases at V and 0 bases at J, with 24 bases between. The germline gives CDR1 MRHNA, CDR2 SNTAGT. The CDR3 is 19 residues long. Written as DNA, the CDR3 is TGTGCCAGCAGACCGACTCCTCTATTAGCGAGGCACTCCTACAATGAGCAGTTCTTC. Its protein product is CASRPTPLLARHSYNEQFF.

This clonotype showed up just once. The CDR3 DNA reads as TGTGCCAGCAGTGAACTTCGGTACGGCTACACCTTC. Translation: CASSELRYGYTF. The chain recombines TRBV6-1 with TRBJ1-2; D remains ambiguous. In germline, CDR1 is MNHNS, CDR2 SASEGT. V shed 2 bases and J shed 8 bases, with 9 bases lying between them. This CDR3 has 12 residues.

The rearrangement links TRBV7-2 to TRBJ2-6; D possibly matches TRBD1 or TRBD2 (5 bases each). Germline CDR1 is SGHTA and CDR2 is FQGNSA. The CDR3 is 15 residues long. Trimming removed 1 base at V and 1 base at J, with 5 bases between. This CDR3 is CASSLGGSGANVLTF. The CDR3 DNA reads as TGTGCCAGCAGCTTAGGGGGGTCTGGGGCCAACGTCCTGACTTTC.

The sample holds a few counts of this clonotype. The J gene is TRBJ1-1, the V gene TRBV7-2; D is unresolved. Germline lookup yields CDR1 SGHTA and CDR2 FQGNSA. The CDR3 is 13 amino acids. The ends were cut back, 2 bases at V and 1 base at J, with 5 bases in the middle. The DNA for the CDR3 is TGTGCCAGCAGCTTACAGAGGAACACTGAAGCTTTCTTT. This codes for CASSLQRNTEAFF.

This chain connects TRBV20-1 to TRBJ1-1; TRBD1 matches 7 bases. V lost 3 bases and J lost 2; bases outside the gene matches: 9. Germline V gene lookup returns CDR1 DFQATT and CDR2 SNEGSKA (reference sequence). This CDR3 region has 15 residues. The CDR3 region is CSAREQGMRNTEAFF. The CDR3 DNA reads TGCAGTGCTAGGGAACAGGGGATGCGAAACACTGAAGCTTTCTTT.

This clonotype was observed once. This chain joins TRBV19 and TRBJ2-6; possibly TRBD1 for D (5 bases). Germline V gives CDR1 LNHDA, CDR2 SQIVND (reference sequence). The CDR3 covers 13 residues. CDR3 residues: CGSQVSGANVLTF. CDR3 nucleotides: TGTGGGTCACAGGTCTCCGGGGCCAACGTCCTGACTTTC.

The J gene is TRBJ2-1, the V gene TRBV20-1, with TRBD2 identical over 8 bases. Germline lookup yields CDR1 DFQATT and CDR2 SNEGSKA (reference sequence). With V trimmed by 8 bases and J by 5 bases, 14 bases remained unmatched. This CDR3 is 15 amino acids long. CDR3 DNA sequence: TGCAGTCCGCTAGGCCAGACTAGCGCGAACAATGAGCAGTTCTTC. Protein: CSPLGQTSANNEQFF.

The chain combines TRBV15 with TRBJ1-6; tentatively, D is TRBD1 (5 bases). Trimming removed 0 bases from V and 10 bases from J, with 13 bases in between. This CDR3 contains 15 residues. CDR1 and CDR2 (germline): LNHNV, YYDKDF (reference sequence). CDR3 DNA sequence: TGTGCCACCAGCAGAGACCCCCAGGGTGGCTCACCCCTCCACTTT. As protein: CATSRDPQGGSPLHF.

This clonotype was recorded a few times. The chain carries TRBV20-1 and TRBJ2-5; 13 bases are a match to TRBD2. The CDR3 length is 16 residues. Losses at the gene ends were 3 bases for V and 5 bases for J; bases not matched to a gene: 9. From germline, CDR1 is DFQATT and CDR2 SNEGSKA (reference sequence). The DNA of the CDR3 is TGCAGTGCTAGCCGGACTAGCGGGAGCTTCGGGGAGACCCAGTACTTC. It encodes CSASRTSGSFGETQYF.

The rearrangement joins TRBV2 to TRBJ2-3, with 15 bases that match TRBD2. Germline V gene data show CDR1 as SNHLY and CDR2 as FYNNEI. The V and J ends lost 6 bases and 3 bases, in that order; junction bases with no gene match: 4. The CDR3 is 16 residues long. CDR3 sequence: CASRGGLAGGTDTQYF. The CDR3 nucleotides are TGTGCCAGCAGGGGAGGACTAGCGGGAGGGACAGATACGCAGTATTTT. Full variable domain (outside the CDR3, taken from reference TRBV2 and TRBJ2-3): EPEVTQTPSHQVTQMGQEVILRCVPISNHLYFYWYRQILGQKVEFLVSFYNNEISEKSEIFDDQFSVERPDGSNFTLKIRSTKLEDSAMYFCASRGGLAGGTDTQYFGPGTRLTVL.

In this sample, this clonotype turned up a few times. The V gene is TRBV6-5, the J gene TRBJ1-2; 8 bases map to TRBD1. The CDR3 loop spans 15 amino acids. V lost 0 bases to trimming and J lost 8 bases; unmatched junction nucleotides: 8. CDR1 and CDR2 (germline): MNHEY, SVGAGI. Here the CDR3 reads CASSYSRTGSGGYTF. DNA for the CDR3: TGTGCCAGCAGTTACTCTCGGACAGGGTCGGGCGGCTACACCTTC.

The chain employs TRBV30 and TRBJ1-3; the D gene is possibly TRBD1 (5 bases). This CDR3 is built from 15 residues. In germline, CDR1 is GTSNPN, CDR2 SVGIG (reference sequence). With 4 bases removed from V and 0 bases from J, the gap between germline ends came to 13 bases. The CDR3 loop reads CAWNGRANSGNTIYF. The DNA for the CDR3 is TGTGCCTGGAATGGCAGGGCAAACTCTGGAAACACCATATATTTT.

This sequence joins TRBV7-2 and TRBJ2-5; 8 bases agree with TRBD2. The length of the CDR3 is 15 residues. Germline assignment: CDR1 SGHTA and CDR2 FQGNSA. V gave up 2 bases and J gave up 5 bases; unmatched junction bases: 7. The CDR3 protein is CASSLIGRALETQYF. The CDR3, as DNA: TGTGCCAGCAGCTTAATCGGGAGGGCCCTGGAGACCCAGTACTTC.

The V and J genes are TRBV7-3 and TRBJ2-2, with 7 bases identical to TRBD1. The germline V gene has CDR1 SGHTA and CDR2 FQGTGA. V trimming: 5 bases; J trimming: 1 base; junction bases outside the gene matches: 7. This CDR3 is built from 16 residues. The CDR3, as DNA: TGTGCCAGCAGCCCTCAGGGGGTGTTGAACACCGGGGAGCTGTTTTTT. Protein product: CASSPQGVLNTGELFF.

V gene TRBV7-9 combines with J gene TRBJ2-4; no clear D gene. Germline V lookup: CDR1 SEHNR, CDR2 FQNEAQ (reference sequence). The CDR3 has 15 amino acids. V dropped 1 base and J dropped 0 bases, with 7 bases sitting between them. This chain's CDR3 is CASSLDPLAKNIQYF. The DNA for the CDR3 is TGTGCCAGCAGCTTAGACCCCCTAGCCAAAAACATTCAGTACTTC.

This chain joins TRBV10-1 and TRBJ2-2; D is uncertain. V lost 3 bases, J lost 4 bases, and 12 bases lay in between. Germline V gene lookup returns CDR1 WNHNN and CDR2 SYGVQD (reference sequence). CDR3 size: 15 residues. The CDR3: CASSDRKTPTGELFF. DNA for the CDR3: TGCGCCAGCAGTGATCGCAAAACCCCCACCGGGGAGCTGTTTTTT.

This clonotype was seen a few times. The chain uses TRBV20-1 and TRBJ1-6, with unresolved D. There are 12 residues in the CDR3. Germline CDR1 DFQATT, CDR2 SNEGSKA (reference sequence). Trimming took off 0 bases at V and 6 bases at J, with 3 bases between the two ends. The DNA of the CDR3 is TGCAGTGCTAGAGAACGTAATTCACCCCTCCACTTT. Its protein product is CSARERNSPLHF.

This clonotype came up a few times. The gene calls are TRBV6-5 and TRBJ1-5, with 7 bases fitting TRBD1. Losses at the gene ends were 0 bases for V and 0 bases for J; bases not matched to a gene: 5. Germline loops: CDR1 MNHEY, CDR2 SVGAGI. This CDR3 spans 17 amino acids. CDR3 sequence: CASSYSGQISSNQPQHF. The CDR3 DNA sequence: TGTGCCAGCAGTTACTCGGGACAGATAAGTAGCAATCAGCCCCAGCATTTT.

The chain carries TRBV7-9 and TRBJ1-1; the D is unclear. Germline V gene data show CDR1 as SEHNR and CDR2 as FQNEAQ (reference sequence). The CDR3 sequence is 15 residues long. V lost 4 bases to trimming and J lost 4 bases, with 16 bases between them. The CDR3 sequence: CASSSRQLLITEAFF. CDR3 sequence (DNA): TGTGCCAGCAGCTCCAGACAATTATTGATCACTGAAGCTTTCTTT.

The V call is TRBV7-2, the J call TRBJ1-1; no firm D call. This CDR3 comprises 14 residues. The V and J ends lost 1 base and 3 bases respectively, with 9 bases between them. Germline values: CDR1 SGHTA, CDR2 FQGNSA. CDR3 coding DNA: TGTGCCAGCAGCTTAGTCCCAGGACACACTGAAGCTTTCTTT. Translation gives CASSLVPGHTEAFF.